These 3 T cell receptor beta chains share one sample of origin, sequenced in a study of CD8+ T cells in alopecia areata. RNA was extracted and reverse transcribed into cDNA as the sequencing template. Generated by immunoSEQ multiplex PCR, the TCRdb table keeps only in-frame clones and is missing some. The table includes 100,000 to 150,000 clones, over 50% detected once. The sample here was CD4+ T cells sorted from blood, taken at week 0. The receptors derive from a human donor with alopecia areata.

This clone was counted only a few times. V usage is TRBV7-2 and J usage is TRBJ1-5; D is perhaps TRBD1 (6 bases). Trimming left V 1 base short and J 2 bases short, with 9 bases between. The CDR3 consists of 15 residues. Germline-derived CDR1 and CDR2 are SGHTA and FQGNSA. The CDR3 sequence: CASSLGGLGNQPQHF. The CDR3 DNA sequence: TGTGCCAGCAGCTTAGGGGGGCTCGGCAATCAGCCCCAGCATTTT.

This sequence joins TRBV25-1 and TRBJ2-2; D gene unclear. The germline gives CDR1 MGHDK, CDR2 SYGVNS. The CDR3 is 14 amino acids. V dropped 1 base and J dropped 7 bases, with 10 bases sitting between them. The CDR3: CASSESASIGELFF. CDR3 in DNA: TGTGCCAGCAGTGAATCCGCTAGTATCGGGGAGCTGTTTTTT.

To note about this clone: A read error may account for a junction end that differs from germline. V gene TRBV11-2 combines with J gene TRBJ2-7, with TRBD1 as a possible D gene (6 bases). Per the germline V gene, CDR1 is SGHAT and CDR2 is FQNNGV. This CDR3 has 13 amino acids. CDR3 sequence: CASSLDRPYEQYF. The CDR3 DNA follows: TGTGCCAGCAGCCTAGACAGGCCCTACGAGCAGTACTTC.